This passage covers 19 T cell receptor beta chains from one sample sequenced in a study of shared clonotypes between healthy human individuals. The method was immunoSEQ multiplex PCR; TCRdb's version includes in-frame clones alone and lacks a portion of them. This table has approximately 2.3 million clones, approximately 95% appearing once. Sequencing input: naive CD4+ T cells from PBMCs. Subset specified: CD45RA+ positively selected. These TCRs come from a man between 18 and 35 years old in good health. Some clones in this sample may be carry-over from other donors' samples.

The chain carries TRBV9 and TRBJ1-3, with 7 bases lining up with TRBD1. Germline CDR1 is SGDLS and CDR2 is YYNGEE. This CDR3 has 16 residues. Germline trimming cut 1 base from V and 0 bases from J; bases unmatched to any gene: 4. This chain's CDR3 is CASSVRTGNSGNTIYF. The CDR3 coding sequence is TGTGCCAGCAGCGTAAGGACAGGCAACTCTGGAAACACCATATATTTT. The full variable domain, in which reference TRBV9 and TRBJ1-3 provide the parts outside the CDR3, is DSGVTQTPKHLITATGQRVTLRCSPRSGDLSVYWYQQSLDQGLQFLIQYYNGEERAKGNILERFSAQQFPDLHSELNLSSLELGDSALYFCASSVRTGNSGNTIYFGEGSWLTVV.

The V and J genes are TRBV2 and TRBJ2-1; a weak D match, TRBD1 (6 bases). Germline V lookup: CDR1 SNHLY, CDR2 FYNNEI. This CDR3 spans 13 amino acids. V lost 5 bases, J lost 8 bases, and 13 bases lay in between. Here the CDR3 reads CASSLNRDDEQFF. In nucleotides, the CDR3 is TGTGCCAGCAGTCTCAACAGGGATGATGAGCAGTTCTTC.

Here the CDR3 DNA reads TGTGCCAGCAGTGACCGGGGCGGCCACAATGAGCAGTTCTTC. Encoded protein: CASSDRGGHNEQFF. This chain connects TRBV2 to TRBJ2-1; D could derive from TRBD1 or TRBD2 (5 bases each). Trimming stripped 3 bases from V and 5 bases from J, with 11 bases between. This CDR3 region has 14 residues. Germline V gene sequence: CDR1 SNHLY, CDR2 FYNNEI.

As to this clone: In the same sample, other DNA sequences code for this CDR3. CDR3 sequence (DNA): TGCGCCAGCAGCTTGGGACAGGACGGCTACACCTTC. As protein: CASSLGQDGYTF. This chain connects TRBV5-1 to TRBJ1-2; tentative D call: TRBD1 (6 bases). The V and J ends lost 0 bases and 8 bases respectively, with 8 bases between them. In germline, CDR1 is SGHRS, CDR2 YFSETQ. This CDR3 has 12 amino acids.

The chain couples TRBV10-3 to TRBJ2-7, with D possibly being TRBD1 (6 bases). The CDR3 sequence is 15 residues long. Germline loops: CDR1 ENHRY, CDR2 SYGVKD. Trimming cost V 3 bases and J 2 bases, with 14 bases left between them. The CDR3 region has the DNA TGTGCCATCAGTGACGAGGGAACAGGGACCTACGAGCAGTACTTC. Amino acids: CAISDEGTGTYEQYF.

As regards this clone: Distinct nucleotide sequences in the sample also encode this CDR3. The rearrangement uses TRBV29-1 and TRBJ1-1, with 7 bases lining up with TRBD1. The CDR3 consists of 12 residues. Germline assignment: CDR1 SQVTM and CDR2 ANQGSEA. The ends lost 4 bases at V and 4 bases at J; junction bases unmatched: 3. CDR3 DNA sequence: TGCAGCGTTGGGTCAGGGGGCACTGAAGCTTTCTTT. Translation: CSVGSGGTEAFF. Supplemented by reference TRBV29-1 and TRBJ1-1, the full variable domain reads SAVISQKPSRDICQRGTSLTIQCQVDSQVTMMFWYRQQPGQSLTLIATANQGSEATYESGFVIDKFPISRPNLTFSTLTVSNMSPEDSSIYLCSVGSGGTEAFFGQGTRLTVV.

This clone was seen once. This chain links TRBV4-3 with TRBJ1-1; D is unclear. CDR3 length: 14 residues. The V end lost 0 bases, the J end lost 4 bases, and 9 bases lay between the germline ends. The V gene's germline CDR1 is LGHNA and CDR2 YSLEER. CDR3 protein: CASSQEDRSTEAFF. The CDR3 region has the DNA TGCGCCAGCAGCCAAGAAGACCGGAGCACTGAAGCTTTCTTT.

This chain uses TRBV7-8 with TRBJ2-5; 10 bases fit TRBD2. The CDR3 contains 18 residues. Trimming took 5 bases from V and 11 from J; bases not matched to a gene: 23. Germline V gene data show CDR1 as SGHVS and CDR2 as FQNEAQ. CDR3 residues: CASSTLLRGLAGVFEQYF. The CDR3, as DNA: TGTGCCAGCAGCACCCTACTGCGGGGCCTAGCGGGAGTTTTTGAGCAGTACTTC.

A word on this clone: Different DNA sequences within this sample yield the same CDR3. The rearrangement joins TRBV29-1 to TRBJ1-1; possibly TRBD1 for D (5 bases). V lost 4 bases, J lost 1 base, and 10 bases lay in between. This CDR3 has 13 residues. The germline V gene has CDR1 SQVTM and CDR2 ANQGSEA. CDR3: CSVVWGGNTEAFF. The CDR3 nucleotides are TGCAGCGTTGTTTGGGGGGGGAACACTGAAGCTTTCTTT. Variable domain in full (rest from reference TRBV29-1 and TRBJ1-1): SAVISQKPSRDICQRGTSLTIQCQVDSQVTMMFWYRQQPGQSLTLIATANQGSEATYESGFVIDKFPISRPNLTFSTLTVSNMSPEDSSIYLCSVVWGGNTEAFFGQGTRLTVV.

The chain links TRBV12-5 to TRBJ2-1, with a possible D match to TRBD2 (6 bases). Germline V gene lookup returns CDR1 LGHNT and CDR2 FRNRAP. This CDR3 contains 14 residues. Deletions cut 1 base from V and 8 bases from J, with 12 bases between. DNA of the CDR3: TGTGCTAGTGGTTTGGAGCAGGGAGGCTATGAGCAGTTCTTC. This sequence encodes CASGLEQGGYEQFF.

The chain joins TRBV5-4 to TRBJ2-7, with D perhaps matching TRBD2 (5 bases). Trimming shortened V by 2 bases and J by 0 bases, and 15 bases separated the two germline ends. The germline CDR1 and CDR2 sequences are SGHNT and YYREEE (reference sequence). This CDR3 is built from 16 residues. CDR3 sequence: CASSFLALGSSYEQYF. The CDR3 coding sequence is TGTGCCAGCAGCTTTTTGGCGTTGGGGAGCTCCTACGAGCAGTACTTC.

A few counts support this clone. The gene calls are TRBV7-7 and TRBJ1-5, with unresolved D. V lost 0 bases and J lost 5, with 5 bases in between. Looked up from germline, CDR1 is SSHAT and CDR2 is FNYEAQ (reference sequence). The CDR3 totals 13 residues. CDR3 residues: CASSLARDQPQHF. The CDR3 DNA sequence: TGTGCCAGCAGCTTAGCCCGGGATCAGCCCCAGCATTTT.

The V call is TRBV27, the J call TRBJ2-5, with D tentatively TRBD1 or TRBD2 (6 bases each). Germline-derived CDR1 and CDR2 are MNHEY and SMNVEV (reference sequence). CDR3 size: 13 residues. Trimming took off 5 bases at V and 5 bases at J, with 12 bases between the two ends. This CDR3 reads CASSRGPWETQYF. Written as DNA, the CDR3 is TGTGCCAGCAGTCGGGGGCCCTGGGAGACCCAGTACTTC.

V is TRBV28 and J is TRBJ2-2; possible D gene TRBD1, 6 bases. CDR1 is MDHEN and CDR2 is SYDVKM in the germline V gene. Trimming removed 6 bases from V and 0 bases from J, with 17 bases in between. This CDR3 spans 17 amino acids. DNA for the CDR3: TGTGCCAGCAGCCACCGTACAGGGCGAGCGAACACCGGGGAGCTGTTTTTT. This gives the protein CASSHRTGRANTGELFF. The full variable domain, with the rest looked up from reference TRBV28 and TRBJ2-2, is DVKVTQSSRYLVKRTGEKVFLECVQDMDHENMFWYRQDPGLGLRLIYFSYDVKMKEKGDIPEGYSVSREKKERFSLILESASTNQTSMYLCASSHRTGRANTGELFFGEGSRLTVL.

The chain combines TRBV2 with TRBJ1-5; D call uncertain. CDR1 SNHLY and CDR2 FYNNEI come from the germline V gene. Trimming removed 7 bases from V and 2 bases from J, with 15 bases in between. The CDR3 spans 15 residues. The CDR3 loop is CASNPVNSGNQPQHF. The CDR3 DNA is TGTGCCAGCAATCCCGTTAACTCGGGCAATCAGCCCCAGCATTTT.

The J gene is TRBJ2-1, the V gene TRBV5-4; no reliable D call. Between the trimmed V and J ends, which lost 1 base and 12 bases, there was a span of 11 bases. This CDR3 has 12 amino acids. Germline V gene data show CDR1 as SGHNT and CDR2 as YYREEE (reference sequence). In DNA, the CDR3 is TGTGCCAGCAGCTTGTACCTGGGTAGGCAGTTCTTC. This sequence encodes CASSLYLGRQFF.

The gene calls are TRBV5-1 and TRBJ2-2; TRBD2 matches at 7 bases. V lost 1 base and J lost 0; bases outside the gene matches: 3. CDR3 length equals 16 residues. Per the germline V gene, CDR1 is SGHRS and CDR2 is YFSETQ. The CDR3 nucleotides read TGCGCCAGCAGCTTGATGGGGACTACGAACACCGGGGAGCTGTTTTTT. This translates into CASSLMGTTNTGELFF.

The V call is TRBV6-6, the J call TRBJ2-1, with a tentative D call TRBD1 (6 bases). The germline CDR1 and CDR2 sequences are MNHNY and SVGAGI (reference sequence). V gave up 6 bases and J gave up 1 base, with 10 bases separating them. The CDR3 loop spans 14 amino acids. The CDR3, as DNA: TGTGCCAGCAGCTTAGGACAGTCCTACAATGAGCAGTTCTTC. Translated, it gives CASSLGQSYNEQFF.

V usage is TRBV7-2 and J usage is TRBJ2-2; no definite D call. The CDR3 totals 15 residues. Germline loops: CDR1 SGHTA, CDR2 FQGNSA. V lost 5 bases and J lost 1, with 11 bases in between. The CDR3 spells CASSPDGRNTGELFF. The DNA of the CDR3 is TGTGCCAGCAGCCCAGATGGTAGGAACACCGGGGAGCTGTTTTTT.